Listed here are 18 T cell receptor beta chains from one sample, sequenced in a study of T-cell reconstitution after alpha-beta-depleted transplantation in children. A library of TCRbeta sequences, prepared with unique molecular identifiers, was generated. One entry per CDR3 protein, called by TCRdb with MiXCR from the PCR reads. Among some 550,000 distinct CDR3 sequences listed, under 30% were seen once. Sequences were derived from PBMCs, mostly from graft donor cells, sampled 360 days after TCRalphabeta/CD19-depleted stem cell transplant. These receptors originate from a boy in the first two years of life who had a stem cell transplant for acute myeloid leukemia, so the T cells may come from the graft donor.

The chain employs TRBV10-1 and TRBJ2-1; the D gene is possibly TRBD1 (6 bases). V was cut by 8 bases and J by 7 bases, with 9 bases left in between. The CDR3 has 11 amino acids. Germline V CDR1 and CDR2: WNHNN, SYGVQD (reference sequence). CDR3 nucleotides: TGCGCCAGCCAGGGGTTGAATGAGCAGTTCTTC. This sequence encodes CASQGLNEQFF.

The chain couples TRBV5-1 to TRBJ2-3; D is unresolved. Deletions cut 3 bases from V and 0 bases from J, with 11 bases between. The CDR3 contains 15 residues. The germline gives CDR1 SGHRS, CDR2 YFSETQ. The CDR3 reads CASSSTDPSTDTQYF. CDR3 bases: TGCGCCAGCAGCTCGACTGACCCTAGCACAGATACGCAGTATTTT.

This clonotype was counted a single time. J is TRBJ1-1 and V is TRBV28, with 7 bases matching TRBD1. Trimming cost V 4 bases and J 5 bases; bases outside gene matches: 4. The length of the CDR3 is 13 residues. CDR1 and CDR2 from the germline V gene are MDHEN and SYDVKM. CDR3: CASSSQGRTEAFF. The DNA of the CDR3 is TGTGCCAGCAGTTCACAGGGGAGGACTGAAGCTTTCTTT.

The chain's CDR3 is CASSGYRGRNTEAFF. The DNA for the CDR3 is TGTGCCAGCAGCGGATACAGGGGTCGGAACACTGAAGCTTTCTTT. V gene TRBV7-2 combines with J gene TRBJ1-1, with 7 bases matching TRBD1. The CDR3 consists of 15 residues. V gave up 5 bases and J gave up 1 base; unmatched junction bases: 7. CDR1 and CDR2 (germline): SGHTA, FQGNSA.

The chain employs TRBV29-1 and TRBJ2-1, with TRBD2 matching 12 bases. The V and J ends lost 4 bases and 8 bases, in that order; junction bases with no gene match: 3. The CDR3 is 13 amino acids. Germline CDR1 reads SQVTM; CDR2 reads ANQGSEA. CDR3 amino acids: CSVGGLAGDEQFF. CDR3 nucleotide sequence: TGCAGCGTTGGGGGACTAGCGGGCGATGAGCAGTTCTTC.

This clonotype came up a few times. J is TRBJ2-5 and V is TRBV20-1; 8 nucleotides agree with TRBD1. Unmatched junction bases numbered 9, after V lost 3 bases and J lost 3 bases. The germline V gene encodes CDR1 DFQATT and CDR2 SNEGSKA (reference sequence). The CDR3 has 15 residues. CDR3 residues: CSASPRGRLEETQYF. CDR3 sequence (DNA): TGCAGTGCTAGCCCCAGGGGGCGCTTGGAAGAGACCCAGTACTTC.

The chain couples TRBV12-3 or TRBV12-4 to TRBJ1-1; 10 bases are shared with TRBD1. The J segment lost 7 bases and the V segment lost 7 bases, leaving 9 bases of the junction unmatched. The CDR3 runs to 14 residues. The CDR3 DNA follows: TGTGCCAGCACCCAAAGACAGGGGGCAGTTGAAGCTTTCTTT. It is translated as CASTQRQGAVEAFF.

This chain's CDR3 is CSARDFPDRGIYGYTF. CDR3 nucleotide sequence: TGCAGTGCTAGAGATTTCCCGGACAGGGGGATCTATGGCTACACCTTC. V is TRBV20-1 and J is TRBJ1-2; 10 bases agree with TRBD1. This CDR3 contains 16 residues. Germline V gene lookup returns CDR1 DFQATT and CDR2 SNEGSKA (reference sequence). The trim removed 0 bases at V and 4 bases at J, leaving 8 bases unmatched.

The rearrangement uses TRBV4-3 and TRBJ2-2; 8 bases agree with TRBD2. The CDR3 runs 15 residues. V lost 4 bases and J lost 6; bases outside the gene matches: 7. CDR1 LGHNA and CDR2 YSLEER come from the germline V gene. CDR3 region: CASSPGTRFSGELFF. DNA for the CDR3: TGCGCCAGCAGCCCCGGGACTAGGTTCTCCGGGGAGCTGTTTTTT.

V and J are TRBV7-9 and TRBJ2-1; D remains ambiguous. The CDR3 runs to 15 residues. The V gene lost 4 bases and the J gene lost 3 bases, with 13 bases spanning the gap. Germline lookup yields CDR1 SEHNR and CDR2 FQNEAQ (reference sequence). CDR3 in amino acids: CASSSPKTYYNEQFF. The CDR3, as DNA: TGTGCCAGCAGCTCCCCCAAGACGTACTACAATGAGCAGTTCTTC.

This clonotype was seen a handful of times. CDR3 in DNA: TGCAGTGCTACTACAGGGGCCACCTACGAGCAGTACGTC. Translated, it gives CSATTGATYEQYV. The V and J genes are TRBV20-1 and TRBJ2-7; TRBD1 matches at 7 bases. The CDR3 runs to 13 residues. Trimming cost V 4 bases and J 2 bases; bases outside gene matches: 5. Germline loops: CDR1 DFQATT, CDR2 SNEGSKA (reference sequence).

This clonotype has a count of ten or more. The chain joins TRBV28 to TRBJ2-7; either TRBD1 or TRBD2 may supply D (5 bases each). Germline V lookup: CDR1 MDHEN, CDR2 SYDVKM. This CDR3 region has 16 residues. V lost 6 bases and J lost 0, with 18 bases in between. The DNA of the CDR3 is TGTGCCAGCAGATCCTCCGGGACGGATAGCTCCTACGAGCAGTACGTC. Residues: CASRSSGTDSSYEQYV.

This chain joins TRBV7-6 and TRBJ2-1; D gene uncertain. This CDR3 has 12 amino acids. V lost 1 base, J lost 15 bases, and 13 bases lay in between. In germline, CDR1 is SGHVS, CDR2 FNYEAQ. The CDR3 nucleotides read TGTGCCAGCAGCTTAGTAAGGAGACAATGGTTCTTC. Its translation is CASSLVRRQWFF.

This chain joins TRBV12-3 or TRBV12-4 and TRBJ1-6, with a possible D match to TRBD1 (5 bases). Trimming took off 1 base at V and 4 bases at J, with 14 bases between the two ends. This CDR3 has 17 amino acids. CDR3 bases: TGTGCCAGCAGTTTAGTCCCAGGGAGTCGGTATAATTCACCCCTCCACTTT. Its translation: CASSLVPGSRYNSPLHF.

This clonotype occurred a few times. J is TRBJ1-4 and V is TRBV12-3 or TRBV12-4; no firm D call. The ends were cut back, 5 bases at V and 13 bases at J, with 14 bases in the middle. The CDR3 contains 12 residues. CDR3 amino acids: CASSPEKKALFF. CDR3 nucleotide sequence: TGTGCCAGCAGTCCTGAGAAGAAGGCACTGTTTTTT.

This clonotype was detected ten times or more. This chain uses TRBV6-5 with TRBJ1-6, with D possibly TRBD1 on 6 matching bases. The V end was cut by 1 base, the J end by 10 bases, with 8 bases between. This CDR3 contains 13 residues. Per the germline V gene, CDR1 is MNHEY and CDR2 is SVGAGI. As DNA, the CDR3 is TGTGCCAGCAGTTACTACAGGGAATCACCCCTCCACTTT. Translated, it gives CASSYYRESPLHF.

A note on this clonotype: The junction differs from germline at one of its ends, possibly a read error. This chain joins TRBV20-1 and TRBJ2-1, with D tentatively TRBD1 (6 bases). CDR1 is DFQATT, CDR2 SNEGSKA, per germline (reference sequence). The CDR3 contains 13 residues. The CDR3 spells CSAGQRRVNQQFF. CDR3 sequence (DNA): TGCAGTGCTGGACAGCGCCGTGTCAATCAGCAGTTCTTC.

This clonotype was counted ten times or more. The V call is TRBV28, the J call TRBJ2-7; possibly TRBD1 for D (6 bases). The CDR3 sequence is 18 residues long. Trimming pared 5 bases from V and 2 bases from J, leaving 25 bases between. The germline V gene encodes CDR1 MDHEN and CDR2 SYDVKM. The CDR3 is CASSPREGTLQGTYEQYV. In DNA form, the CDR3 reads TGTGCCAGCAGTCCACGAGAAGGGACCCTACAGGGAACCTACGAGCAGTACGTC.